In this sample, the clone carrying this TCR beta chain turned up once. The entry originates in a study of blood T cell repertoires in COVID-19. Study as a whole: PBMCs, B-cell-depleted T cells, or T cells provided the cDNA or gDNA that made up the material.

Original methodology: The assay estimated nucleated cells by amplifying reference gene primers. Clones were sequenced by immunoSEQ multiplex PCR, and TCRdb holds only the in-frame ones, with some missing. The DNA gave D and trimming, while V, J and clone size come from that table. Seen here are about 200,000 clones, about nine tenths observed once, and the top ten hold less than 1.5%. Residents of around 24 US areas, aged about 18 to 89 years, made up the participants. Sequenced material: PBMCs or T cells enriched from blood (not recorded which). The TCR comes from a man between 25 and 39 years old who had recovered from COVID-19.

The CDR3 reads CASTTGTSPTGELFF. The CDR3 bases are TGTGCCAGTACCACCGGGACTAGCCCCACCGGGGAGCTGTTTTTT. The chain uses TRBV19 and TRBJ2-2; 9 bases map to TRBD2. Germline CDR1 is LNHDA and CDR2 is SQIVND (reference sequence). This CDR3 region has 15 residues. V was pared by 7 bases and J by 4 bases, with 7 bases of the junction left unmatched. The full variable domain, with the rest looked up from reference TRBV19 and TRBJ2-2, is DGGITQSPKYLFRKEGQNVTLSCEQNLNHDAMYWYRQDPGQGLRLIYYSQIVNDFQKGDIAEGYSVSREKKESFPLTVTSAQKNPTAFYLCASTTGTSPTGELFFGEGSRLTVL.